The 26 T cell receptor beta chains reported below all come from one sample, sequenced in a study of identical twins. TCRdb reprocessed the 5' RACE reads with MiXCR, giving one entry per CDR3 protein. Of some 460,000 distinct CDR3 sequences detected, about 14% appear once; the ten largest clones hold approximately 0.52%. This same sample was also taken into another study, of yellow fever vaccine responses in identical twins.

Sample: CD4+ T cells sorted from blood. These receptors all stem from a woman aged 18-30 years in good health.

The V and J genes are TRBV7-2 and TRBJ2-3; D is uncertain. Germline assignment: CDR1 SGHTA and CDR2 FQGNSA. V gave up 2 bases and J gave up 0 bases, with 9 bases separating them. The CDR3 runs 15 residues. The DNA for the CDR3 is TGTGCCAGCAGCTTAAACGGGCGTAGCACAGATACGCAGTATTTT. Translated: CASSLNGRSTDTQYF.

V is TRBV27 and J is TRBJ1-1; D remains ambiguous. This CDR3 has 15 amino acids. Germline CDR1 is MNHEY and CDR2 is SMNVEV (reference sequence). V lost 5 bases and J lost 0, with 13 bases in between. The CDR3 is CASSTSQPLNTEAFF. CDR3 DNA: TGTGCCAGCAGTACGTCACAGCCCTTGAACACTGAAGCTTTCTTT.

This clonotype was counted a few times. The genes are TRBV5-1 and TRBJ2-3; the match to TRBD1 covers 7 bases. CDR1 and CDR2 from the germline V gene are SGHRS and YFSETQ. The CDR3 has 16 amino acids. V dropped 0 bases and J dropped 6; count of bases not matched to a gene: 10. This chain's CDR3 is CASSLVGGSLGDTQYF. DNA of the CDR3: TGCGCCAGCAGCTTGGTAGGGGGCTCTCTGGGGGATACGCAGTATTTT.

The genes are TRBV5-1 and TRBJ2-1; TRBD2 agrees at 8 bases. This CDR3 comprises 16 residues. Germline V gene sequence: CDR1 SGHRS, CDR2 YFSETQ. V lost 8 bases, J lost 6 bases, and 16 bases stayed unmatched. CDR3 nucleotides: TGCGCCAGTATACAAGAACGACCGGGACTAGGCAATGAGCAGTTCTTC. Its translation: CASIQERPGLGNEQFF.

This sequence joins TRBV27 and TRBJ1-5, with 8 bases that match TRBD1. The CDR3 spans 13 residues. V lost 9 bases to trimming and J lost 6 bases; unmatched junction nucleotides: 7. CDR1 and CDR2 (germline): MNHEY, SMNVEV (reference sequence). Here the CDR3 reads CASYQGAGQPQHF. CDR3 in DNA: TGTGCCAGTTACCAGGGGGCGGGTCAGCCCCAGCATTTT.

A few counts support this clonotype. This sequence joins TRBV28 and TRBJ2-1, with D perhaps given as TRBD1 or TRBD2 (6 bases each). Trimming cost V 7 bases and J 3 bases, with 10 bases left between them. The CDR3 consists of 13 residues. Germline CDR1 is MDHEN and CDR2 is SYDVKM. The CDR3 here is CASTGANYNEQFF. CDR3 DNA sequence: TGTGCCAGCACGGGGGCGAACTACAATGAGCAGTTCTTC.

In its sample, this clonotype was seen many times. Here the CDR3 reads CASSNPSAQTQETQYF. CDR3 nucleotide sequence: TGTGCCAGCAGCAACCCCTCGGCACAGACCCAAGAGACCCAGTACTTC. V gene TRBV12-3 or TRBV12-4 combines with J gene TRBJ2-5; unclear D gene. The CDR3 consists of 16 residues. V gave up 6 bases and J gave up 1 base, with 18 bases separating them.

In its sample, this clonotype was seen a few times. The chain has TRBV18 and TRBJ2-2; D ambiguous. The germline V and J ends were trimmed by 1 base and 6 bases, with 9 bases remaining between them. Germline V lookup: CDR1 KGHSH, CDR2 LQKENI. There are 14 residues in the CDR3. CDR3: CASSPQSTAGELFF. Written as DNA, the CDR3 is TGTGCCAGCTCACCACAGAGTACGGCCGGGGAGCTGTTTTTT.

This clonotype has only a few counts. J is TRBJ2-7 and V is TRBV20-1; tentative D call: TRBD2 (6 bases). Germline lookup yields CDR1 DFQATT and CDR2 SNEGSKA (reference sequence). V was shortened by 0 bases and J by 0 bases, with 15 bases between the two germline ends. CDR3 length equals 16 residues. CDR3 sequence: CSARDPRGSSSYEQYF. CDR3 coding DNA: TGCAGTGCTAGAGACCCCCGGGGGTCCTCCTCCTACGAGCAGTACTTC.

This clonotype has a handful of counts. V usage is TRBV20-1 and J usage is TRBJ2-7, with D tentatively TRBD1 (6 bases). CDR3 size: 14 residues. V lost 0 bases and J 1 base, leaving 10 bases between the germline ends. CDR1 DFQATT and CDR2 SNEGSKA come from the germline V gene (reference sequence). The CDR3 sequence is CSARDTGLSYEQYF. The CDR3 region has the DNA TGCAGTGCTAGAGACACAGGGTTGTCCTACGAGCAGTACTTC.

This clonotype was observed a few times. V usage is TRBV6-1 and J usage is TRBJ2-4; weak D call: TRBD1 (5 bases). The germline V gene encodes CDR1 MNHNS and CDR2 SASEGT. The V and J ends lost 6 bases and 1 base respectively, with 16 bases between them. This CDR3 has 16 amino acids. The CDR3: CASRTPKAGAKNIQYF. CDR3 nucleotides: TGTGCCAGCAGAACTCCGAAGGCAGGGGCCAAAAACATTCAGTACTTC.

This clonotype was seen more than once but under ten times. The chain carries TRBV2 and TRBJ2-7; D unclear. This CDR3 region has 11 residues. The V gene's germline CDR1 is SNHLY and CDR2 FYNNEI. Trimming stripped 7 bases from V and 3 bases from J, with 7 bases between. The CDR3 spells CASKLGYEQYF. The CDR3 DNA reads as TGTGCCAGCAAGTTGGGCTACGAGCAGTACTTC. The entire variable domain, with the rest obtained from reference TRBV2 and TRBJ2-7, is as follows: EPEVTQTPSHQVTQMGQEVILRCVPISNHLYFYWYRQILGQKVEFLVSFYNNEISEKSEIFDDQFSVERPDGSNFTLKIRSTKLEDSAMYFCASKLGYEQYFGPGTRLTVT.

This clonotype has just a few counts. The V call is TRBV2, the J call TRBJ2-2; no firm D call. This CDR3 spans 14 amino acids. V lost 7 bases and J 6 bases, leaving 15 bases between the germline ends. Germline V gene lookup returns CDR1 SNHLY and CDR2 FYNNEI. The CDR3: CASTLGLSAGELFF. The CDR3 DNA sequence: TGTGCCAGCACCCTCGGTTTATCTGCCGGGGAGCTGTTTTTT. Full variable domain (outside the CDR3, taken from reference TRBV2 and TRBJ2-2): EPEVTQTPSHQVTQMGQEVILRCVPISNHLYFYWYRQILGQKVEFLVSFYNNEISEKSEIFDDQFSVERPDGSNFTLKIRSTKLEDSAMYFCASTLGLSAGELFFGEGSRLTVL.

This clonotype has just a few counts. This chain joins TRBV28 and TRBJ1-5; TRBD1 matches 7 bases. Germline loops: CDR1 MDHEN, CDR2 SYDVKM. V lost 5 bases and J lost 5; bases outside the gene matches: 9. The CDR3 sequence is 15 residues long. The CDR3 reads CASSNLRDSYQPQHF. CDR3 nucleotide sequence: TGTGCCAGCAGTAACCTCCGGGACAGTTATCAGCCCCAGCATTTT.

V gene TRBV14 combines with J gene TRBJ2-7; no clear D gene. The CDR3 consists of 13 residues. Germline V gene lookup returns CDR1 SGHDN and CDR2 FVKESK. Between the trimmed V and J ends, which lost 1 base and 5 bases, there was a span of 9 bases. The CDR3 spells CASSQVRRNEQYF. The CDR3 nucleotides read TGTGCCAGCAGCCAAGTAAGGCGCAACGAGCAGTACTTC.

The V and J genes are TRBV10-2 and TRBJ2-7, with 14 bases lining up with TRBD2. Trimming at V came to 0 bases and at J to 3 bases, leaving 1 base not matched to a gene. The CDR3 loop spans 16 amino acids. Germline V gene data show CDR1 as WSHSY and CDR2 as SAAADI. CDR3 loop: CASSESGTSGSYEQYF. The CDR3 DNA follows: TGCGCCAGCAGTGAGTCGGGGACTAGCGGGAGCTACGAGCAGTACTTC.

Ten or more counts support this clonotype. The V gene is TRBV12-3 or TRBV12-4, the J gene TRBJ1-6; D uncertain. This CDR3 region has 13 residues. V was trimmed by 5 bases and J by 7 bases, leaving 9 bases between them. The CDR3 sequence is CASSEGPNSPLHF. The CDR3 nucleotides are TGTGCCAGCAGTGAAGGTCCGAATTCACCCCTCCACTTT.

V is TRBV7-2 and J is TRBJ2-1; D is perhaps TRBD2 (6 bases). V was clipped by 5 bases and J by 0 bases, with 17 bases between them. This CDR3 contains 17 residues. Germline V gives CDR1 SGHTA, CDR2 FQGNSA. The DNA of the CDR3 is TGTGCCAGCAGCCCTCTTGGGATAGCGGACTCCTACAATGAGCAGTTCTTC. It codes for CASSPLGIADSYNEQFF.

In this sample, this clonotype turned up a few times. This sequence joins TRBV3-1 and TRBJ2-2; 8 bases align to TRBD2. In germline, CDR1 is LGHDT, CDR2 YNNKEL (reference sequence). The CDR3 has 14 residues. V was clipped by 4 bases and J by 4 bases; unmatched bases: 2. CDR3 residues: CASSRLAPTGELFF. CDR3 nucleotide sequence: TGTGCCAGCAGCCGACTAGCGCCCACCGGGGAGCTGTTTTTT.

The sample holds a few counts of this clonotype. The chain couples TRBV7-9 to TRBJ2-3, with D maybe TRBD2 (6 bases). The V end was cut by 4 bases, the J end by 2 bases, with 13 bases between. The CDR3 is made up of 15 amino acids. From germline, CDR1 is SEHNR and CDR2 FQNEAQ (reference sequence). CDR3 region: CASSSLGGSTDTQYF. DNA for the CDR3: TGTGCCAGCAGCTCCCTGGGGGGATCCACAGATACGCAGTATTTT.

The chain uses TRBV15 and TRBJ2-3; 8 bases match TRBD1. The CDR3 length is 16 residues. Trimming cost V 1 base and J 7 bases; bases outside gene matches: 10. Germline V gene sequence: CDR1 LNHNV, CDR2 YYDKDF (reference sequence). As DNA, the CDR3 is TGTGCCACCAGCAGAGCCCCAGGGGGCGGCACCCATACGCAGTATTTT. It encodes CATSRAPGGGTHTQYF.

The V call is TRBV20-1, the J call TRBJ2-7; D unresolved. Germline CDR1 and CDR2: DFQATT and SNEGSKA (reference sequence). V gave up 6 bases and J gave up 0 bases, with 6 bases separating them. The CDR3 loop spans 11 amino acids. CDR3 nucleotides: TGCAGTGCCCACGACTCCTACGAGCAGTACTTC. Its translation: CSAHDSYEQYF.

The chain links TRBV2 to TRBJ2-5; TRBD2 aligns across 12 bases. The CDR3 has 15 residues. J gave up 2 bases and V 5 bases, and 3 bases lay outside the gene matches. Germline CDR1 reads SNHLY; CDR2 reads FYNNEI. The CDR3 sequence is CASSKGLAGQETQYF. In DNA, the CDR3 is TGTGCCAGCAGTAAAGGACTAGCGGGGCAAGAGACCCAGTACTTC.

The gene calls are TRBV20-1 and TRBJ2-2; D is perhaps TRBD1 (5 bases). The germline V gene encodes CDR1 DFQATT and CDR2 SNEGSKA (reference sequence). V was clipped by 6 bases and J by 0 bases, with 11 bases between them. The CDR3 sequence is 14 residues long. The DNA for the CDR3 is TGCAGTGCGAGACAGAGAGCGAACACCGGGGAGCTGTTTTTT. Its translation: CSARQRANTGELFF.

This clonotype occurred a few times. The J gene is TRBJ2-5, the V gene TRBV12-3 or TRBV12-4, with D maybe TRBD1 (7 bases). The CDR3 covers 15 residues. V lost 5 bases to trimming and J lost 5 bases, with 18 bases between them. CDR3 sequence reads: CASSPRTGREETQYF. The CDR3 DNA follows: TGTGCCAGCAGTCCACGGACAGGCCGGGAGGAGACCCAGTACTTC.

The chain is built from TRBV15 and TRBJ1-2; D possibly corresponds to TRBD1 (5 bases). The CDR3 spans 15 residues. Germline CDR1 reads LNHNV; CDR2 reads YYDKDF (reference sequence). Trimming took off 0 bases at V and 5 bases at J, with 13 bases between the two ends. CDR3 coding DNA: TGTGCCACCAGCAGAGATTGGGGCAGGGAGTATGGCTACACCTTC. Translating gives CATSRDWGREYGYTF.